A selection of T cell receptor beta chains follows, all from one sample in a study of cytomegalovirus exposure and HLA in healthy donors. Data came from immunoSEQ multiplex PCR; TCRdb stores just in-frame clones and leaves some out. Seen in this sample are about 170,000 clones; the ten most common clones hold 0.7% to 0.8%. The sample consisted of PBMCs. The receptors originated from a woman aged 18 to 35 in good health and CMV-seropositive. Each CDR3 is given with its conserved first and last residue. Each record gives: J gene, V gene, CDR3 protein.

J: TRBJ2-7
V: TRBV5-6
CDR3: CASSRGVKGSYEQYF

J: TRBJ1-1
V: TRBV19
CDR3: CASARTGLNTEAFF

J: TRBJ1-4
V: TRBV5-4
CDR3: CASSLQGFREKLFF

J: TRBJ2-1
V: TRBV30
CDR3: CAWTSGRDGHNEQFF

J: TRBJ1-1
V: TRBV30
CDR3: CAWSVTVGNTEAFF

J: TRBJ1-2
V: TRBV9
CDR3: CASSKTGASYGYTF

J: TRBJ2-5
V: TRBV5-4
CDR3: CASSFRSGKETQYF

J: TRBJ2-7
V: TRBV2
CDR3: CASSLKGTGGEQYF

J: TRBJ2-1
V: TRBV10-1
CDR3: CASPPRKSGRYPGLHNEQFF

J: TRBJ1-4
V: TRBV27
CDR3: CASSFLGAGGNGSPFEKLFF

J: TRBJ1-2
V: TRBV4-1
CDR3: CASSQQGTANYGYTF

J: TRBJ1-4
V: TRBV15
CDR3: CATSRDQPGERNEKLFF

J: TRBJ1-5
V: TRBV19
CDR3: CASSIEGANQPQHF

J: TRBJ2-6
V: TRBV9
CDR3: CASSGQTTHSVLTF

J: TRBJ2-1
V: TRBV4-1
CDR3: CASSLNLLAGAGYNEQFF

J: TRBJ1-1
V: TRBV5-8
CDR3: CASSPGVDTEAFF

J: TRBJ1-3
V: TRBV2
CDR3: CASSEAGSRNTIYF

J: TRBJ2-1
V: TRBV5-1
CDR3: CASSLTRTGGNEQFF

J: TRBJ1-4
V: TRBV9
CDR3: CASSVGEGRLFF

J: TRBJ1-5
V: TRBV25-1
CDR3: CASSEPGINQPQHF

J: TRBJ1-5
V: TRBV18
CDR3: CASSRDRANQPQHF

J: TRBJ2-5
V: TRBV2
CDR3: CASTRTGSQETQYF

J: TRBJ2-5
V: TRBV7-8
CDR3: CASSLSESGTQYF

J: TRBJ2-5
V: TRBV7-6
CDR3: CASSRSRGETQYF

J: TRBJ1-2
V: TRBV30
CDR3: CAWSQRTEGYTF

J: TRBJ2-6
V: TRBV29-1
CDR3: CSVRAGVLGANVLTF

J: TRBJ2-1
V: TRBV7-7
CDR3: CASSLSGAEYNEQFF

J: TRBJ2-1
V: TRBV7-9
CDR3: CASSAGTGILNEQFF

J: TRBJ1-1
V: TRBV5-1
CDR3: CASSLDAGMNTEAFF

J: TRBJ1-1
V: TRBV7-6
CDR3: CASSPPQATEAFF

J: TRBJ2-7
V: TRBV7-9
CDR3: CASSLGEREQYF

J: TRBJ1-1
V: TRBV7-3
CDR3: CASSLSPVVVNGNTEAFF

J: TRBJ1-4
V: TRBV7-6
CDR3: CASSLSGQGRLFF

J: TRBJ2-3
V: TRBV5-6
CDR3: CASSPLAGFTDTQYF

J: TRBJ1-4
V: TRBV2
CDR3: CASSFPTQGGGEKLFF

J: TRBJ2-1
V: TRBV12-5
CDR3: CASGLRGSSYNEQFF

J: TRBJ2-7
V: TRBV10-3
CDR3: CAIGGTGVNEQYF

J: TRBJ1-2
V: TRBV7-6
CDR3: CASSQGQNYGYTF

J: TRBJ2-1
V: TRBV5-1
CDR3: CASSFGGTLNNEQFF

J: TRBJ2-2
V: TRBV7-2
CDR3: CASSPPDGLAAHTGELFF

J: TRBJ2-1
V: TRBV7-9
CDR3: CASSLSQDSRFF

J: TRBJ2-7
V: TRBV30
CDR3: CAWSLSGLTYEQYF

J: TRBJ2-7
V: TRBV6-6
CDR3: CASRSYSGEQYF